The 3 T cell receptor beta chains reported below all come from one sample, sequenced in a study of beta chain features in type 1 diabetes. As every portion of the isolated RNA was reverse transcribed, the sequencing read expressed TCRB transcripts. Assay: immunoSEQ multiplex PCR; the TCRdb copy retains only in-frame clones and omits some. The table records over 350,000 clones, about 14% of them present only once. Sequenced material: naive CD4+ T cells from blood. All receptors come from a woman aged 18-29 years in good health.

V is TRBV30 and J is TRBJ2-7; D is perhaps TRBD2 (6 bases). Looked up from germline, CDR1 is GTSNPN and CDR2 is SVGIG (reference sequence). The CDR3 runs to 13 residues. The CDR3 sequence is CAYGTGSSYEQYF. The CDR3 bases are TGTGCGTATGGGACTGGGAGCTCCTACGAGCAGTACTTC.

The V call is TRBV27, the J call TRBJ2-7; 13 nucleotides align to TRBD2. This CDR3 spans 13 amino acids. Germline loops: CDR1 MNHEY, CDR2 SMNVEV (reference sequence). The V and J ends lost 8 bases and 3 bases, in that order; junction bases with no gene match: 1. The CDR3, as DNA: TGTGCCAGCCGACTAGCGGGAGGCTACGAGCAGTACTTC. This translates into CASRLAGGYEQYF.

This clone was seen a few times. The chain has TRBV9 and TRBJ2-3; D gene uncertain. CDR1 SGDLS and CDR2 YYNGEE come from the germline V gene. This CDR3 is built from 12 residues. The V end lost 3 bases, the J end lost 2 bases, and 4 bases lay between the germline ends. CDR3 DNA: TGTGCCAGCAGCGCAAACACAGATACGCAGTATTTT. It yields the protein CASSANTDTQYF.